This is a list of T cell receptor beta chains from one sample in a study of T-cell memory formation after mild COVID-19. TCRdb re-analysed the 5' RACE reads in MiXCR, keeping a single row per CDR3 protein. This table holds 400,000 to 500,000 distinct CDR3 sequences, around 19% found once. Sequences were obtained from PBMCs or a T cell subset sorted from them (not recorded which). The receptors come from an adult woman who had mild COVID-19 (a few samples of this study predate the infection). Cell type and time point are not known. CDR3s include the opening cysteine and the closing phenylalanine or tryptophan. The D gene is left open where the match is weak. Clone size is shown for a subset of rows, as once, few, many or a class of expanded clone.

j_call d_call clone_size v_call cdr3_nt cdr3_aa
TRBJ2-3 . . TRBV23-1 TGCGCCAGCAGATTTTACCGAGCGGGCCGGGGAGATACGCAGTATTTT CASRFYRAGRGDTQYF
TRBJ1-4 TRBD1 . TRBV7-9 TGTGCCAGCAGCTTAACCCGGGACAGGGGTAATGAAAAACTGTTTTTT CASSLTRDRGNEKLFF
TRBJ1-2 . . TRBV25-1 TGTGACAGCAGTGAGCGTGGCTACACCTTC CDSSERGYTF
TRBJ1-1 TRBD1 . TRBV7-3 TGTGCCAGCAGCTTAACCTCCGGGACAGGTTTGACTGAAGCTTTCTTT CASSLTSGTGLTEAFF
TRBJ1-4 . few TRBV29-1 TGCAGCGTTGAACAGGGACCGGATGAAAAACTGTTTTTT CSVEQGPDEKLFF
TRBJ2-4 TRBD1 . TRBV24-1 TGTGCCACCAGTGACGCCCGGGGCGGACAGGGAACCATTCAGTACTTC CATSDARGGQGTIQYF
TRBJ2-1 TRBD2 . TRBV24-1 TGTGCCACCAGTGCGAGCGGGGGGCCGAGCTCCTACAATGAGCAGTTCTTC CATSASGGPSSYNEQFF
TRBJ2-7 . . TRBV7-9 TGTGCCAGCACCTCTGACTGGTCCTACGAGCAGTACTTC CASTSDWSYEQYF
TRBJ1-1 . . TRBV12-3/TRBV12-4 TGTGCCAGCAGTTTTCTTAGGTTCGCTGAAGCTTTCTTT CASSFLRFAEAFF
TRBJ2-1 . few TRBV29-1 TGCAGCGTTGACCATACTAGCAATGAGCAGTTCTTC CSVDHTSNEQFF
TRBJ2-2 . few TRBV7-6 TGTGCCAGCAGCTTTCAAGGGGTTAACACCGGGGAGCTGTTTTTT CASSFQGVNTGELFF
TRBJ2-3 TRBD2 many TRBV5-1 TGCGCCAGCGGACGGGGGGGAAGCACAGATACGCAGTATTTT CASGRGGSTDTQYF
TRBJ2-7 TRBD2 . TRBV5-4 TGTGCCAGCAGCTTGAAGTTGCTAGCGGGAGCCGGGGAGCAGTACTTC CASSLKLLAGAGEQYF
TRBJ2-3 . few TRBV27 TGTGCCACCGCGGGGCCCTCTAGCACAGATACGCAGTATTTT CATAGPSSTDTQYF
TRBJ1-5 . few TRBV7-8 TGTGCCAGCAGCTCGGACAGAGAAATACAGCCCCAGCATTTT CASSSDREIQPQHF
TRBJ2-5 . few TRBV10-3 TGTGCCATCAGTGACGCTTCGGCAGGACAAGAGACCCAGTACTTC CAISDASAGQETQYF
TRBJ2-7 . . TRBV7-6 TGTGCCAGCAGCCCCGACGGGGACTACGAGCAGTACTTC CASSPDGDYEQYF
TRBJ2-3 TRBD2 . TRBV4-3 TGCGCCAGCAGCCAAGATACGGCGGGAGAGTTAGATACGCAGTATTTT CASSQDTAGELDTQYF
TRBJ1-2 . . TRBV20-1 TGCAGTGCGCCTTACAGGGAATATTATGGCTACACCTTC CSAPYREYYGYTF
TRBJ2-7 TRBD2 . TRBV30 TGTGCCTGGAGTAAGGGACTAGGTCCCTACGAGCAGTACTTC CAWSKGLGPYEQYF
TRBJ2-3 . few TRBV15 TGTGCCACCAGCGAGGTTGTCGACACAGATACGCAGTATTTT CATSEVVDTDTQYF
TRBJ2-5 TRBD1 few TRBV4-1 TGCGCCAGCAGCCGGACAGGGCTCGAGACCCAGTACTTC CASSRTGLETQYF
TRBJ2-1 . once TRBV4-2 TGTGCCAGCAGCCAGCTTGCGGCGGCGAGCTCCTACAATGAGCAGTTCTTC CASSQLAAASSYNEQFF